The 8 T cell receptor beta chains in this list originate from one sample, sequenced in a study of T cell clones after liver transplantation. The table came from immunoSEQ multiplex PCR; TCRdb's copy has only in-frame clones and leaves some out. Among tens of thousands of clones listed, about 80% were seen once. The material sequenced was CD4+ T cells from blood, taken 12 months after liver transplant. The receptors stem from a human patient who received a liver transplant. Some of the T cells may derive from the graft donor.

A single count supports this clone. V and J are TRBV5-1 and TRBJ2-3; D gene unclear. The CDR3 totals 13 residues. The germline V gene has CDR1 SGHRS and CDR2 YFSETQ. Trimming pared 6 bases from V and 2 bases from J, leaving 10 bases between. In DNA, the CDR3 is TGCGCCAGCATGCCCAGTTTCACAGATACGCAGTATTTT. It codes for CASMPSFTDTQYF.

In DNA form, the CDR3 reads TGTGCCAGCTCACGGGGGACAGGATACTACGAGCAGTACTTC. Translation: CASSRGTGYYEQYF. The V call is TRBV18, the J call TRBJ2-7; 8 bases match TRBD1. This CDR3 is 14 amino acids long. In germline, CDR1 is KGHSH, CDR2 LQKENI. Trimming at V came to 4 bases and at J to 3 bases, leaving 5 bases not matched to a gene. Full variable domain (rest looked up from reference TRBV18 and TRBJ2-7): NAGVMQNPRHLVRRRGQEARLRCSPMKGHSHVYWYRQLPEEGLKFMVYLQKENIIDESGMPKERFSAEFPKEGPSILRIQQVVRGDSAAYFCASSRGTGYYEQYFGPGTRLTVT.

This chain uses TRBV2 with TRBJ2-3; TRBD2 aligns across 14 bases. After removal of 6 bases from V and 2 bases from J, the junction contained 4 bases not matched to a gene. This CDR3 comprises 16 residues. Germline lookup yields CDR1 SNHLY and CDR2 FYNNEI. The CDR3 spells CASRSTSGRVTDTQYF. CDR3 coding DNA: TGTGCCAGCAGATCGACTAGCGGGAGGGTCACAGATACGCAGTATTTT.

J is TRBJ1-1 and V is TRBV10-1, with no clear D. Trimming took off 3 bases at V and 1 base at J, with 3 bases between the two ends. In germline, CDR1 is WNHNN, CDR2 SYGVQD (reference sequence). The CDR3 runs to 12 residues. CDR3 DNA: TGCGCCAGCAGTGACAGGAACACTGAAGCTTTCTTT. It translates to CASSDRNTEAFF.

V gene TRBV7-2 combines with J gene TRBJ2-1; 8 bases fit TRBD2. Germline assignment: CDR1 SGHTA and CDR2 FQGNSA. The trim removed 5 bases at V and 15 bases at J, leaving 12 bases unmatched. The CDR3 spans 13 residues. As DNA, the CDR3 is TGTGCCAGCAGCGTTTCACTAGCGGCTGGGCGGTTCTTC. This encodes CASSVSLAAGRFF.

This clone was seen only a few times. V is TRBV19 and J is TRBJ2-7, with D hard to call. CDR3 length: 13 amino acids. Trimming shortened V by 7 bases and J by 1 base, and 11 bases separated the two germline ends. Germline loops: CDR1 LNHDA, CDR2 SQIVND (reference sequence). The CDR3 region has the DNA TGTGCCAGTAATAACTGGGATTCCTACGAGCAGTACTTC. Translation gives CASNNWDSYEQYF.

The chain employs TRBV28 and TRBJ2-7, with TRBD2 matching over 7 bases. CDR3 size: 14 residues. Germline values: CDR1 MDHEN, CDR2 SYDVKM. V shed 2 bases and J 2 bases; nucleotides not matched to a gene: 3. Here the CDR3 DNA reads TGTGCCAGCAGTTTACAGCGGGGCACCTACGAGCAGTACTTC. This sequence encodes CASSLQRGTYEQYF.

There are a few counts of this clone. This chain connects TRBV28 to TRBJ2-7; the match to TRBD2 covers 14 bases. The V segment lost 7 bases and the J segment 2 bases; nucleotides outside the gene matches: 13. CDR3 length equals 18 residues. Germline lookup yields CDR1 MDHEN and CDR2 SYDVKM. In DNA, the CDR3 is TGTGCCAGCAACAATAGGGGACTAGCGGGAGCGGGCACCTACGAGCAGTACTTC. Translated, it gives CASNNRGLAGAGTYEQYF.